This is a list of T cell receptor beta chains from one sample in a study of T cell repertoires in cytomegalovirus infection. Each CDR3 protein is one row after TCRdb ran MiXCR on the reads. The data show roughly 730,000 distinct CDR3 sequences, with around a third seen just once and around a sixth held by the top ten. Their cognate antigens are unknown. Sequenced material: cultured PBMCs, taken from culture after CMV antigen stimulation. The receptors shown here come from a human donor in good health (CMV status not recorded). Some clones in this sample may be carry-over from other donors' samples. The CDR3 runs from the conserved cysteine through the conserved F or W. D genes are given only for firm matches. Size is stated for part of the rows, as once, few or many counts, or as a class when the clone is expanded.

d_gene,abundance,j_gene,v_gene,len,CDR3nt,CDR3aa
TRBD1,few,TRBJ1-3,TRBV7-2,15,TGTGCCAGCAGCACACGACAGGGGGCAGGAAACACCATATATTTT,CASSTRQGAGNTIYF
-,-,TRBJ2-7,TRBV7-2,16,TGTGCCAGCAGCTTAGGGGGGGGCGGGGGAGCTTACGAGCAGTACTTC,CASSLGGGGGAYEQYF
-,-,TRBJ1-2,TRBV10-3,15,TGTGCCATCAGGGAACAGCGCCTTACTAACTATGGCTACACCTTC,CAIREQRLTNYGYTF
-,-,TRBJ2-1,TRBV2,13,TGTGCCAGCACAGCGAAAGCCTACAATGAGCAGTTCTTC,CASTAKAYNEQFF
-,-,TRBJ1-5,TRBV19,15,TGTGCCAGTGCCGTGACAGCTTATAGCAATCAGCCCCAGCATTTT,CASAVTAYSNQPQHF
-,few,TRBJ1-2,TRBV28,13,TGTGCCAGCAGTCCTAACAGACGCTATGGCTACACCTTC,CASSPNRRYGYTF
TRBD2,many,TRBJ2-5,TRBV2,14,TGTGCCAGCAGTTGGACTAGCGGGCAAGAGACCCAGTACTTC,CASSWTSGQETQYF
-,few,TRBJ2-7,TRBV7-4,13,TGTGCCAGCAGCCTACGGGAGCTAGGGCAGCAGTACTTC,CASSLRELGQQYF
-,few,TRBJ2-7,TRBV10-3,14,TGTGCCATCAGTGAGTCGACGGTTCCCTACGAGCAGTACTTC,CAISESTVPYEQYF
TRBD1,-,TRBJ2-1,TRBV24-1,15,TGTGCCACCAGTGATCCCGGGACAGGGGGCAATGAGCAGTTCTTC,CATSDPGTGGNEQFF
-,-,TRBJ1-3,TRBV11-2,14,TGTGCCAGCAGCTTCCATATCTCTGGAAACACCATATATTTT,CASSFHISGNTIYF
TRBD1,-,TRBJ1-1,TRBV12-3/TRBV12-4,14,TGTGCCAGCAGTAGGACAGGGTCGGTTACTGAAGCTTTCTTT,CASSRTGSVTEAFF
-,-,TRBJ1-5,TRBV19,15,TGTGCCAGTAGTATAGATCCTGGAGATTATCAGCCCCAGCATTTT,CASSIDPGDYQPQHF